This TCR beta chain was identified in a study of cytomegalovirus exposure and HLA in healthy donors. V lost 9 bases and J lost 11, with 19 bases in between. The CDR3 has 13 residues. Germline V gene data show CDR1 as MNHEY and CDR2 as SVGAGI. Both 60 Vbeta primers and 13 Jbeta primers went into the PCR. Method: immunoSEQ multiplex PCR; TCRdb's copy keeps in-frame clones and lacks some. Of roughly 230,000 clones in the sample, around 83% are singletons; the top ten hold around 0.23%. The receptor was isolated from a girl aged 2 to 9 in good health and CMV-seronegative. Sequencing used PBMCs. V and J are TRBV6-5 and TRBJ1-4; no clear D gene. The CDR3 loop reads CARRLNFAQKLFF. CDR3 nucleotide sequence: TGTGCCAGAAGACTGAACTTTGCTCAGAAACTGTTTTTT.